A selection of T cell receptor beta chains follows, all from one sample in a study of early T cells in non-severe SARS-CoV-2 infection. TCRdb itself ran the 5' RACE reads through MiXCR, one entry per CDR3 protein. Of about 80,000 distinct CDR3 sequences in the sample, approximately 12% are singletons; the top ten hold roughly 3.6%. The source material was whole blood. The receptors originated from an adult who was a healthcare worker with PCR-confirmed SARS-CoV-2 infection or an uninfected control (not recorded which). Both conserved end residues are part of each CDR3. D genes are given only for firm matches. Clone size is given for some rows only: seen once, a few or many times, or a class if the clone is expanded.

clone size: -; J gene: TRBJ2-5; D gene: TRBD1; V gene: TRBV29-1; CDR3 DNA: TGCAGTTTTACCACAGGGGGAGACCAAGAGACCCAGTACTTC; CDR3 protein: CSFTTGGDQETQYF
clone size: many; J gene: TRBJ1-5; D gene: -; V gene: TRBV4-2; CDR3 DNA: TGTGCCAGCAGCCAAGATAGGGGGGAGAGGAATCAGCCCCAGCATTTT; CDR3 protein: CASSQDRGERNQPQHF
clone size: -; J gene: TRBJ2-7; D gene: -; V gene: TRBV28; CDR3 DNA: TGTGCCAGCAGCCCCCTGGGGCAGGGCTACGAGCAGTACTTC; CDR3 protein: CASSPLGQGYEQYF
clone size: -; J gene: TRBJ1-1; D gene: -; V gene: TRBV7-9; CDR3 DNA: TGTGCCAGCAGCCCAGAGGAGAACACTGAAGCTTTCTTT; CDR3 protein: CASSPEENTEAFF
clone size: many; J gene: TRBJ1-5; D gene: -; V gene: TRBV7-2; CDR3 DNA: TGTGCCAGCAGCTTGGGTGTCAGGGAGGCTCAGCCCCAGCATTTT; CDR3 protein: CASSLGVREAQPQHF
clone size: once; J gene: TRBJ1-2; D gene: TRBD1; V gene: TRBV20-1; CDR3 DNA: TGCAGTGCGTCCGGGACAGGGATAAATTACACCTTC; CDR3 protein: CSASGTGINYTF
clone size: many; J gene: TRBJ2-5; D gene: -; V gene: TRBV28; CDR3 DNA: TGTGCCAGCAGCACAAATTCGGGGGAGACCCAGTACTTC; CDR3 protein: CASSTNSGETQYF
clone size: few; J gene: TRBJ2-3; D gene: -; V gene: TRBV29-1; CDR3 DNA: TGCAGCGGTACCGTCGCCGTCACAGATACGCAGTATTTT; CDR3 protein: CSGTVAVTDTQYF
clone size: few; J gene: TRBJ2-7; D gene: -; V gene: TRBV5-4; CDR3 DNA: TGTGCCAGCAGCTTGGATACGACAAGTTACGAGCAGTACTTC; CDR3 protein: CASSLDTTSYEQYF
clone size: many; J gene: TRBJ2-1; D gene: TRBD2; V gene: TRBV19; CDR3 DNA: TGTGCCAGTAGTATAGGGACTAGCGGTTACAATGAGCAGTTCTTC; CDR3 protein: CASSIGTSGYNEQFF
clone size: -; J gene: TRBJ1-5; D gene: -; V gene: TRBV27; CDR3 DNA: TGTGCCAGCAGTTCCGGGACCCAGAGGCATCAGCCCCAGCATTTT; CDR3 protein: CASSSGTQRHQPQHF
clone size: many; J gene: TRBJ2-7; D gene: -; V gene: TRBV12-3/TRBV12-4; CDR3 DNA: TGTGCCAGCAGTCAGGGCACCGGTTACGAGCAGTACTTC; CDR3 protein: CASSQGTGYEQYF
clone size: few; J gene: TRBJ2-1; D gene: TRBD2; V gene: TRBV10-2; CDR3 DNA: TGCGCCAGCAGTGAGGGTTGGGGGGGCAATGAGCAGTTCTTC; CDR3 protein: CASSEGWGGNEQFF
clone size: few; J gene: TRBJ1-5; D gene: -; V gene: TRBV2; CDR3 DNA: TGTGCCAGCAGTTTAACGGGCAGGGAAGGGCCCCAGCATTTT; CDR3 protein: CASSLTGREGPQHF
clone size: few; J gene: TRBJ2-5; D gene: TRBD2; V gene: TRBV2; CDR3 DNA: TGTGCCATCCCACCACCGGGACTAGCGGGAGTTTCCTCCGGGGAGACCCAGTACTTC; CDR3 protein: CAIPPPGLAGVSSGETQYF
clone size: few; J gene: TRBJ1-5; D gene: -; V gene: TRBV2; CDR3 DNA: TGTGCCAGCAGTGAAGAGAAGGGAAGGGCCCAGCCCCAGCATTTT; CDR3 protein: CASSEEKGRAQPQHF
clone size: few; J gene: TRBJ2-1; D gene: TRBD2; V gene: TRBV19; CDR3 DNA: TGTGCCAGTAGTATGGGACTAGCGGTAAATGAGCAGTTCTTC; CDR3 protein: CASSMGLAVNEQFF
clone size: -; J gene: TRBJ1-5; D gene: TRBD1; V gene: TRBV18; CDR3 DNA: TGTGCCAGCGCGACAGGGGGCGGGAGCAATCAGCCCCAGCATTTT; CDR3 protein: CASATGGGSNQPQHF
clone size: few; J gene: TRBJ1-4; D gene: -; V gene: TRBV7-9; CDR3 DNA: TGTGCCAGCAGCCCCGGGACCGGGGGAGAAAAACTGTTTTTT; CDR3 protein: CASSPGTGGEKLFF
clone size: few; J gene: TRBJ1-6; D gene: -; V gene: TRBV2; CDR3 DNA: TGTGCCAGCATGGGTGGGCAGGGGTATTCACCCCTCCACTTT; CDR3 protein: CASMGGQGYSPLHF
clone size: -; J gene: TRBJ1-5; D gene: TRBD1; V gene: TRBV20-1; CDR3 DNA: TGCAGTGCTAGGGCCGGGACAGGGAGACAGCCCCAGCATTTT; CDR3 protein: CSARAGTGRQPQHF
clone size: -; J gene: TRBJ2-1; D gene: TRBD2; V gene: TRBV5-1; CDR3 DNA: TGCGCCAGCAGCCTGCTAGCGGGAGCTTACAATGAGCAGTTCTTC; CDR3 protein: CASSLLAGAYNEQFF
clone size: few; J gene: TRBJ2-7; D gene: -; V gene: TRBV6-6; CDR3 DNA: TGTGCCAGCAGTTACGAATACGAGCAGTACTTC; CDR3 protein: CASSYEYEQYF
clone size: -; J gene: TRBJ2-2; D gene: TRBD1; V gene: TRBV11-1; CDR3 DNA: TGTGCCAGCAGCTCCCAAAGGACAGGGTACGGGGAGCTGTTTTTT; CDR3 protein: CASSSQRTGYGELFF
clone size: -; J gene: TRBJ2-5; D gene: TRBD1; V gene: TRBV5-6; CDR3 DNA: TGTGCCAGCAGCTTCGGGGGACAGGGGCAAGAGACCCAGTACTTC; CDR3 protein: CASSFGGQGQETQYF
clone size: -; J gene: TRBJ2-2; D gene: -; V gene: TRBV20-1; CDR3 DNA: TGCAGTGCTCCCCGGGGGACTGGCGGGGAGCTGTTTTTT; CDR3 protein: CSAPRGTGGELFF
clone size: many; J gene: TRBJ1-5; D gene: -; V gene: TRBV4-1; CDR3 DNA: TGCGCCAGCAGCCAAGGGCTGGGGCAGCCCCAGCATTTT; CDR3 protein: CASSQGLGQPQHF
clone size: many; J gene: TRBJ2-2; D gene: -; V gene: TRBV28; CDR3 DNA: TGTGCCAGCAGTTTCAGGGGAACCGGGGAGCTGTTTTTT; CDR3 protein: CASSFRGTGELFF
clone size: many; J gene: TRBJ2-3; D gene: -; V gene: TRBV5-1; CDR3 DNA: TGTGCCAGCTCACTAGGGGGCACAGATACGCAGTATTTT; CDR3 protein: CASSLGGTDTQYF
clone size: many; J gene: TRBJ2-1; D gene: TRBD2; V gene: TRBV18; CDR3 DNA: TGTGCCAGCTCATTACTAGCGGGGGTAGAGCAGTTCTTC; CDR3 protein: CASSLLAGVEQFF
clone size: few; J gene: TRBJ2-1; D gene: -; V gene: TRBV3-1; CDR3 DNA: TGTGCCAGCAGCCAAGAGTCGACCACCCTTTACAATGAGCAGTTCTTC; CDR3 protein: CASSQESTTLYNEQFF
clone size: many; J gene: TRBJ2-3; D gene: TRBD1; V gene: TRBV30; CDR3 DNA: TGTGCCTGGAGTGGGATCCTCCGGGACAGGGCCGCCTTTAGCACAGATACGCAGTATTTT; CDR3 protein: CAWSGILRDRAAFSTDTQYF
clone size: few; J gene: TRBJ2-3; D gene: -; V gene: TRBV28; CDR3 DNA: TGTGCCAGCAGTTTATATGGGGGGGGCGGCGGGATCACAGATACGCAGTATTTT; CDR3 protein: CASSLYGGGGGITDTQYF
clone size: few; J gene: TRBJ2-3; D gene: -; V gene: TRBV28; CDR3 DNA: TGTGCCAGCAGTTTCCAGCCCGGGGGCACAGATACGCAGTATTTT; CDR3 protein: CASSFQPGGTDTQYF
clone size: -; J gene: TRBJ1-5; D gene: -; V gene: TRBV24-1; CDR3 DNA: TGTGCCACCAGTGATGTGGCGGTGAATCAGCCCCAGCATTTT; CDR3 protein: CATSDVAVNQPQHF
clone size: -; J gene: TRBJ2-7; D gene: TRBD1; V gene: TRBV27; CDR3 DNA: TGTGCCAGCAGGACAGGGGGGTACGAGCAGTACTTC; CDR3 protein: CASRTGGYEQYF
clone size: many; J gene: TRBJ2-2; D gene: -; V gene: TRBV7-2; CDR3 DNA: TGTGCCAGCAGCCGTACCCACCTAGCGAACACCGGGGAGCTGTTTTTT; CDR3 protein: CASSRTHLANTGELFF
clone size: -; J gene: TRBJ2-2; D gene: TRBD2; V gene: TRBV5-1; CDR3 DNA: TGCGCCAGCAGCCCGGGACTAGCGGGAACTACCGGGGAGCTGTTTTTT; CDR3 protein: CASSPGLAGTTGELFF
clone size: few; J gene: TRBJ2-7; D gene: -; V gene: TRBV18; CDR3 DNA: TGTGCCAGCTCACCAGGGCAGGCGTGGTACGAGCAGTACTTC; CDR3 protein: CASSPGQAWYEQYF
clone size: -; J gene: TRBJ2-1; D gene: -; V gene: TRBV29-1; CDR3 DNA: TGCAGCGTTGAAGGTTATCGCTCCTACAATGAGCAGTTCTTC; CDR3 protein: CSVEGYRSYNEQFF
clone size: many; J gene: TRBJ2-1; D gene: -; V gene: TRBV10-3; CDR3 DNA: TGTGCCATCAGTGAGTGGGGCGCAGGCGACAATGAGCAGTTCTTC; CDR3 protein: CAISEWGAGDNEQFF
clone size: few; J gene: TRBJ2-2; D gene: -; V gene: TRBV30; CDR3 DNA: TGTGCCTGGAGTGTACACTGGGGGGCCGGGGAGCTGTTTTTT; CDR3 protein: CAWSVHWGAGELFF
clone size: -; J gene: TRBJ2-3; D gene: TRBD2; V gene: TRBV12-3/TRBV12-4; CDR3 DNA: TGTGCCAGCAGTGGACTAGCGGGAGAACGAGATACGCAGTATTTT; CDR3 protein: CASSGLAGERDTQYF
clone size: few; J gene: TRBJ2-5; D gene: TRBD1; V gene: TRBV5-6; CDR3 DNA: TGTGCCAGCAGCTTGCCGGGACAGATGAGACAAGAGACCCAGTACTTC; CDR3 protein: CASSLPGQMRQETQYF
clone size: -; J gene: TRBJ2-3; D gene: TRBD2; V gene: TRBV6-1; CDR3 DNA: TGTGCCAGCAGTTCAGATTCGGCGGGAGTCGGAGATACGCAGTATTTT; CDR3 protein: CASSSDSAGVGDTQYF
clone size: many; J gene: TRBJ1-1; D gene: TRBD1; V gene: TRBV12-3/TRBV12-4; CDR3 DNA: TGTGCCAGCAGTTCCGCCACACAGGGGGCCGGTGAAGCTTTCTTT; CDR3 protein: CASSSATQGAGEAFF
clone size: -; J gene: TRBJ2-1; D gene: TRBD2; V gene: TRBV2; CDR3 DNA: TGTGCCAGCGAGGGGACTAGCGGGAGCTCCTACAATGAGCAGTTCTTC; CDR3 protein: CASEGTSGSSYNEQFF
clone size: many; J gene: TRBJ1-5; D gene: -; V gene: TRBV7-9; CDR3 DNA: TGTGCCAGCAGCTCACAGGGAGATCAGCCCCAGCATTTT; CDR3 protein: CASSSQGDQPQHF
clone size: many; J gene: TRBJ1-2; D gene: -; V gene: TRBV6-5; CDR3 DNA: TGTGCCAGCAGTTTAAGACAGGCCGGCGCCTATGGCTACACCTTC; CDR3 protein: CASSLRQAGAYGYTF
clone size: -; J gene: TRBJ2-2; D gene: -; V gene: TRBV24-1; CDR3 DNA: TGTGCCACCATTGTACACCCCACCGGGGAGCTGTTTTTT; CDR3 protein: CATIVHPTGELFF
clone size: few; J gene: TRBJ2-4; D gene: TRBD2; V gene: TRBV6-5; CDR3 DNA: TGTGCCAGCAGTCGCACTAGCGCAATTCAAAACATTCAGTACTTC; CDR3 protein: CASSRTSAIQNIQYF
clone size: -; J gene: TRBJ2-7; D gene: -; V gene: TRBV7-3; CDR3 DNA: TGTGCCAGCAGCCTTCAGCCAGCCCCCGCCTACGAGCAGTACTTC; CDR3 protein: CASSLQPAPAYEQYF